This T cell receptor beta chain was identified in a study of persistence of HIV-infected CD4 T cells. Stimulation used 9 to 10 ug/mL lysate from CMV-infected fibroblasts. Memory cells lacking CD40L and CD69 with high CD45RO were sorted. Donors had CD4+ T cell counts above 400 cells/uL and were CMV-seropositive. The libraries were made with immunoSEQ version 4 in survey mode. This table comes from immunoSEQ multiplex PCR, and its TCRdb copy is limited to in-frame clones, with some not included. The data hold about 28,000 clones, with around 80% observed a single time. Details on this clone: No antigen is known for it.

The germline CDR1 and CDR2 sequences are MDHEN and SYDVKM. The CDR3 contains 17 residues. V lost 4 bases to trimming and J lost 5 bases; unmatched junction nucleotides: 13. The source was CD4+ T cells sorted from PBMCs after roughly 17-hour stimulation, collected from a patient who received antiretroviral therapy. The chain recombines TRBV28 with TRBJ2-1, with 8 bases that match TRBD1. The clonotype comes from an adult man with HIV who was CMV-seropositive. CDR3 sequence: CASSSPGSTGGNNEQFF. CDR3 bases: TGTGCCAGCAGTTCCCCGGGGAGTACAGGGGGAAACAATGAGCAGTTCTTC.